The 14 T cell receptor beta chains below come from one sample, sequenced in a study of CD8 T cells in Susac syndrome (dated by TCRdb to the late 2010s). Library construction relied on the immunoSEQ multiplex PCR assay. RNA was extracted using the RNeasy kit, and roughly 0.5 to 1 ug of the RNA was reverse transcribed with random hexamers. The raw public reads went through TCRdb reprocessing: fastp at Q25, MiXCR clone calling, in-frame beta chains kept. Each CDR3 protein appears once, grouped with its most common genes and DNA. Within this sample are more than 95,000 distinct CDR3 sequences, with approximately 95% of them counted one time only. In total, the top ten clones hold roughly 0.31% of the sample. The sample taken for sequencing was CD8+ T cells from PBMCs. These receptors were collected from a human donor with multiple sclerosis.

V and J are TRBV2 and TRBJ2-7, with 7 nucleotides matching TRBD2. Unmatched junction bases numbered 11, after V lost 11 bases and J lost 4 bases. Germline V gene lookup returns CDR1 SNHLY and CDR2 FYNNEI. This CDR3 region has 13 residues. Here the CDR3 reads CALDGRGKYEQYV. The CDR3 region has the DNA TGTGCCTTGGATGGGCGGGGGAAGTACGAGCAGTACGTC.

The rearrangement uses TRBV6-5 and TRBJ2-1; 8 bases map to TRBD1. CDR1 is MNHEY and CDR2 is SVGAGI in the germline V gene. J gave up 6 bases and V 6 bases, and 4 bases lay outside the gene matches. CDR3 length equals 13 residues. The CDR3 DNA reads as TGTGCCAGCAGCTGGGACAGGCGCAATGAGCAGTTCTTC. It yields the protein CASSWDRRNEQFF.

The chain joins TRBV9 to TRBJ1-1; 7 bases are a match to TRBD1. This CDR3 is 14 amino acids long. Germline V CDR1 and CDR2: SGDLS, YYNGEE. J lost 4 bases, V lost 4 bases, and 7 bases had no gene match. DNA of the CDR3: TGTGCCAGCAGCCCCTGGGACAGAATCACTGAAGCTTTCTTT. Translation gives CASSPWDRITEAFF.

The chain links TRBV5-6 to TRBJ2-5; the match to TRBD1 covers 7 bases. Germline V gene lookup returns CDR1 SGHDT and CDR2 YYEEEE. This CDR3 contains 17 residues. The J segment lost 2 bases and the V segment lost 0 bases, leaving 10 bases of the junction unmatched. CDR3 sequence reads: CASSLVTGAQVQETQYF. The CDR3 nucleotides are TGTGCCAGCAGCTTGGTTACAGGGGCGCAGGTACAAGAGACCCAGTACTTC.

The chain joins TRBV9 to TRBJ2-1, with D uncertain. Trimming stripped 0 bases from V and 8 bases from J, with 18 bases between. From germline, CDR1 is SGDLS and CDR2 YYNGEE. The CDR3 totals 16 residues. In DNA, the CDR3 is TGTGCCAGCAGCGTAGGGCAGAGAAAAATCGGCGATGAGCAGTTCTTC. Its translation is CASSVGQRKIGDEQFF. The whole variable domain, filled in from reference TRBV9 and TRBJ2-1, reads DSGVTQTPKHLITATGQRVTLRCSPRSGDLSVYWYQQSLDQGLQFLIQYYNGEERAKGNILERFSAQQFPDLHSELNLSSLELGDSALYFCASSVGQRKIGDEQFFGPGTRLTVL.

This sequence joins TRBV5-4 and TRBJ1-2; 7 bases are shared with TRBD1. Germline CDR1 is SGHNT and CDR2 is YYREEE (reference sequence). This CDR3 spans 15 amino acids. The J segment lost 5 bases and the V segment lost 3 bases, leaving 10 bases of the junction unmatched. This CDR3 is CASSSDRTLRYGYTF. The CDR3 bases are TGTGCCAGCAGCTCGGACAGGACCCTTAGATATGGCTACACCTTC.

CDR3 sequence (DNA): TGTGCCATCAGTGAGTCGATTCTCCTGACCAGGCCTGAGGACTATGGCTACACCTTC. Its translation: CAISESILLTRPEDYGYTF. The chain recombines TRBV10-3 with TRBJ1-2; D uncertain. The germline V gene has CDR1 ENHRY and CDR2 SYGVKD. This CDR3 region has 19 residues. V lost 0 bases, J lost 3 bases, and 23 bases lay in between.

The gene calls are TRBV9 and TRBJ2-2; D unresolved. V was pared by 0 bases and J by 0 bases, with 6 bases between. This CDR3 is built from 15 residues. The germline V gene has CDR1 SGDLS and CDR2 YYNGEE. Here the CDR3 reads CASSVEGTNTGELFF. The CDR3, as DNA: TGTGCCAGCAGCGTAGAAGGGACGAACACCGGGGAGCTGTTTTTT.

This chain links TRBV7-9 with TRBJ1-1; 7 bases are shared with TRBD1. CDR3 size: 15 residues. Germline V lookup: CDR1 SEHNR, CDR2 FQNEAQ (reference sequence). Trimming removed 5 bases from V and 7 bases from J; junction bases left unmatched: 13. This CDR3 is CASSRNRGGGDEAFF. Written as DNA, the CDR3 is TGTGCCAGCAGCAGGAACAGGGGAGGGGGGGATGAAGCTTTCTTT.

V gene TRBV20-1 combines with J gene TRBJ2-2; no definite D call. The CDR3 is made up of 13 amino acids. Trimming left V 5 bases short and J 4 bases short, with 11 bases between. Germline V gene lookup returns CDR1 DFQATT and CDR2 SNEGSKA (reference sequence). CDR3 nucleotides: TGCAGTGCTCTGATAGATCGCACCGGGGAGCTGTTTTTT. Protein: CSALIDRTGELFF.

V and J are TRBV12-3 or TRBV12-4 and TRBJ2-1; D gene unclear. This CDR3 has 12 residues. V lost 5 bases to trimming and J lost 2 bases, with 4 bases between them. CDR3 protein: CASSGAYNEQFF. The DNA of the CDR3 is TGTGCCAGCAGTGGGGCCTACAATGAGCAGTTCTTC.

The gene calls are TRBV7-9 and TRBJ2-3; D is unclear. The V end was cut by 6 bases, the J end by 6 bases, with 7 bases between. This CDR3 comprises 11 residues. The germline V gene encodes CDR1 SEHNR and CDR2 FQNEAQ (reference sequence). The CDR3 reads CASSRPDTQYF. The CDR3 region has the DNA TGTGCCAGCAGTCGACCGGATACGCAGTATTTT.

The chain employs TRBV12-5 and TRBJ2-3, with D unresolved. V was shortened by 0 bases and J by 10 bases, with 14 bases between the two germline ends. The CDR3 is made up of 14 amino acids. CDR1 and CDR2 from the germline V gene are LGHNT and FRNRAP. The CDR3 protein is CASGLVLTGEAQYF. The DNA for the CDR3 is TGTGCTAGTGGTTTGGTACTAACCGGTGAGGCGCAGTATTTT.

J is TRBJ1-2 and V is TRBV7-9; possible D gene TRBD1, 5 bases. The CDR3 is 13 residues long. Per the germline V gene, CDR1 is SEHNR and CDR2 is FQNEAQ (reference sequence). Trimming cost V 7 bases and J 2 bases, with 11 bases left between them. CDR3 in amino acids: CASTQGKNYGYTF. CDR3 DNA: TGTGCCAGCACCCAGGGTAAAAACTATGGCTACACCTTC.